This T cell receptor (beta chain) was sequenced in a study of response to subunit inactivated influenza vaccine. Broader study findings: Each seasonal flu vaccination may recruit only limited new T cells, authors suggested.

This clonotype has just a few counts. As yet, its antigen is unknown. TCRdb reprocessed the RT-PCR reads via MiXCR and lists one record per CDR3 protein. The sample consists of 600,000 to 700,000 distinct CDR3 sequences, 11% to 15% of them appearing once. The CDR3 runs 13 residues. Between the trimmed V and J ends, which lost 7 bases and 1 base, there was a span of 7 bases. Germline lookup yields CDR1 MNHNS and CDR2 SASEGT. The input for sequencing was PBMCs from blood, taken about 14 days before vaccination. The rearrangement links TRBV6-1 to TRBJ2-2; D is undetermined. The clonotype was recovered from a man over 45 who received an inactivated influenza vaccine. CDR3 sequence reads: CASMAVNTGELFF. CDR3 bases: TGTGCCAGCATGGCGGTGAACACCGGGGAGCTGTTTTTT.